Given below is one T cell receptor (beta chain) in context. What it binds is not known. This specimen belongs to a study of Ad26.COV2.S vaccination and SARS-CoV-2 variants. Findings and caveats of the study: Recipients of vaccine and of placebo showed similar breadth of their non-spike TCR repertoires. Greater spike-specific TCR breadth was seen in vaccine recipients than in placebo recipients. Reported findings describe substantial breadth in spike-specific CD8+ and CD4+ T cell responses following vaccination. Overall T cell responses may have been underestimated by the analyses of TCR breadth and depth.

CDR3 length: 12 residues. Germline V lookup: CDR1 SGHVS, CDR2 FNYEAQ. V lost 5 bases to trimming and J lost 6 bases, with 9 bases between them. Data came from immunoSEQ multiplex PCR; TCRdb stores just in-frame clones and leaves some out. The sample has some 180,000 clones, around 85% seen once. The receptor was derived from a human donor who had recovered from COVID-19. The rearrangement joins TRBV7-6 to TRBJ2-3; D is possibly TRBD2 (6 bases). The source material was peripheral blood, sampled after recovery from COVID-19. The CDR3 region is CASSLSGDTQYF. DNA for the CDR3: TGTGCCAGCAGCCTAAGCGGGGATACGCAGTATTTT.